The rows below give T cell receptor beta chains drawn from one sample of a study of cytomegalovirus exposure and HLA in healthy donors. Produced via immunoSEQ multiplex PCR; TCRdb's table is partial and in-frame only. The sample has 85,000 to 90,000 clones, 85% seen once; the top ten hold around 7.4%. The specimen was PBMCs. The source of these receptors is a man aged 35 to 55 in good health and CMV-seropositive. Each CDR3 is given with its conserved first and last residue. A D gene is named only where the DNA matches it firmly. Not all rows give a size; the values are once, few, many and, for expanded clones, a class.

J gene | clone size | CDR3 length | D gene | V gene | CDR3 DNA | CDR3 protein
TRBJ2-3 | - | 16 | TRBD1 | TRBV5-1 | TGCGCCAGCAGCTTGGTCGGGACAGGGGCCACAGATACGCAGTATTTT | CASSLVGTGATDTQYF
TRBJ2-1 | - | 15 | - | TRBV5-4 | TGTGCCAGCGGCCCCCTCGGACTCACCTACAATGAGCAGTTCTTC | CASGPLGLTYNEQFF
TRBJ2-1 | - | 15 | - | TRBV5-1 | TGCGCCAGCAGCACCGTACCGGGATCCTACAATGAGCAGTTCTTC | CASSTVPGSYNEQFF
TRBJ2-1 | - | 11 | - | TRBV14 | TGTGCCAGCAGCCGTGGGCAAGAGCAGTTCTTC | CASSRGQEQFF
TRBJ2-5 | - | 15 | - | TRBV9 | TGTGCCAGCAGCGACTCGGGTCAATCAGAAGAGACCCAGTACTTC | CASSDSGQSEETQYF
TRBJ1-1 | - | 12 | - | TRBV15 | TGTGCCACCGGAATACGGGGCACTGAAGCTTTCTTT | CATGIRGTEAFF
TRBJ1-2 | - | 15 | TRBD1 | TRBV2 | TGTGCCAGCAGTGGTCCCGGGACAGGGAACTATGGCTACACCTTC | CASSGPGTGNYGYTF
TRBJ2-3 | - | 15 | TRBD2 | TRBV6-1 | TGTGCCAGCAGTGGGACTAGCGGGGTAACAGATACGCAGTATTTT | CASSGTSGVTDTQYF
TRBJ1-3 | once | 15 | - | TRBV10-1 | TGCGCCAGCAGCGCTGGGGCAGGCGCTGGAAACACCATATATTTT | CASSAGAGAGNTIYF
TRBJ2-2 | - | 14 | - | TRBV6-1 | TGTGCCAGCAGTGAACCATCCACAATCGGGGAGCTGTTTTTT | CASSEPSTIGELFF
TRBJ2-3 | - | 15 | TRBD2 | TRBV19 | TGTGCCAGTAGTATACGGAGCGGGGCCACAGATACGCAGTATTTT | CASSIRSGATDTQYF
TRBJ2-5 | - | 16 | - | TRBV4-1 | TGCGCCAGCAGCCAAGTCCCAGGGGTGGGATTAGAGATCCAGTACTTC | CASSQVPGVGLEIQYF
TRBJ1-3 | - | 15 | - | TRBV30 | TGTGCCTGGAGTGTATGGCAGGGAAAAAAGGACACCATATATTTT | CAWSVWQGKKDTIYF
TRBJ1-2 | - | 13 | - | TRBV6-6 | TGTGCCAGCAGTTACTCCAGGGGAGGGGGCTACACCTTC | CASSYSRGGGYTF
TRBJ2-7 | - | 14 | - | TRBV11-2 | TGTGCCAGCAGCTTAGAGAGCGGGCTCTACGAGCAGTACTTC | CASSLESGLYEQYF
TRBJ1-4 | - | 15 | TRBD1 | TRBV27 | TGTGCCAGCAGTCCCTGGTCAGGGGGGCATGAAAAACTGTTTTTT | CASSPWSGGHEKLFF
TRBJ2-7 | once | 16 | - | TRBV18 | TGTGCCAGCTCAAGATCGGGAAGGACGGGAGCCTACGAGCAGTACTTC | CASSRSGRTGAYEQYF
TRBJ2-1 | - | 17 | TRBD1 | TRBV11-2 | TGTGCCAGCAGCTTAAAAGGACAGGGGGCTATCCCCAATGAGCAGTTCTTC | CASSLKGQGAIPNEQFF
TRBJ2-7 | - | 20 | TRBD1 | TRBV10-1 | TGCGCCAGCAGTTTCCCTGACTCTCCCAGGGACAGCCGTGCTTCCTACGAGCAGTACTTC | CASSFPDSPRDSRASYEQYF
TRBJ1-1 | - | 15 | - | TRBV6-1 | TGTGCCATGGGCCCAAGTCAGCAATTGAACACTGAAGCTTTCTTT | CAMGPSQQLNTEAFF
TRBJ1-1 | once | 17 | - | TRBV12-5 | TGTGCTAGTGGATTGGTAGTCGGGGTTGACGGTTTAGCTGAAGCTTTCTTT | CASGLVVGVDGLAEAFF
TRBJ2-3 | few | 14 | TRBD2 | TRBV7-2 | TGTGCCAGCAGCTTACGAGCGGGAGTAGATACGCAGTATTTT | CASSLRAGVDTQYF
TRBJ1-2 | - | 14 | TRBD1 | TRBV18 | TGTGCCAGCTCACCACTGGACAGGGTAGATGGCTACACCTTC | CASSPLDRVDGYTF
TRBJ1-1 | - | 15 | - | TRBV29-1 | TGCAGCGTTCTCGATAGGGAAGGGAGGAACACTGAAGCTTTCTTT | CSVLDREGRNTEAFF
TRBJ1-5 | - | 19 | - | TRBV28 | TGTGCCAGCAGTTTTGACCCGCGGGCCGCCCTTTGGGGCAATCAGCCCCAGCATTTT | CASSFDPRAALWGNQPQHF
TRBJ1-4 | - | 16 | TRBD1 | TRBV5-4 | TGTGCCAGCAGCGCCTCCGGGACAGGGCTGAATGAAAAACTGTTTTTT | CASSASGTGLNEKLFF
TRBJ2-7 | - | 14 | - | TRBV6-1 | TGTGCCAGCAGTGAAGCCTTTCAGGACTACGAGCAGTACTTC | CASSEAFQDYEQYF
TRBJ2-2 | - | 15 | - | TRBV9 | TGTGCCAGCAGCGTAAGGCAGGGGAACACCGGGGAGCTGTTTTTT | CASSVRQGNTGELFF
TRBJ1-1 | few | 14 | TRBD1 | TRBV6-5 | TGTGCCAGCAGTTACGCCAGGGGGTTTTCTGAAGCTTTCTTT | CASSYARGFSEAFF
TRBJ2-1 | - | 16 | TRBD1 | TRBV5-1 | TGCGCCAGCAGCTCTTCCGGGACAGGGGTTATCAATGAGCAGTTCTTC | CASSSSGTGVINEQFF
TRBJ2-1 | - | 14 | TRBD2 | TRBV18 | TGTGCCAGCTCACCCTCTAGCGGGAGGTATGAGCAGTTCTTC | CASSPSSGRYEQFF
TRBJ2-5 | few | 14 | - | TRBV5-4 | TGTGCCAGCAGCTTTTTTGGACAGCAAGAGACCCAGTACTTC | CASSFFGQQETQYF